This is a list of T cell receptor beta chains from one sample in a study of identical twins. TCRdb ran MiXCR on the 5' RACE reads and lists one entry per CDR3 protein. Of hundreds of thousands of distinct CDR3 sequences listed, roughly 8.6% were seen once; the top ten hold more than 2%. These data were also filed under a second study, of yellow fever vaccine responses in identical twins.

Input material: memory (CD45RO+) T cells sorted from blood. All receptors come from a young woman in good health. CDR3s include the opening cysteine and the closing phenylalanine or tryptophan. The D gene is left open where the match is weak. Some rows have no size entry. The others give once, few or many, or a class for an expanded clone.

TRBJ1-1	many	NA	TRBV24-1	TGTGCCACCAGGGACAGCTTGAACACTGAAGCTTTCTTT	CATRDSLNTEAFF
TRBJ2-4	NA	NA	TRBV20-1	TGCAGTGCGAGCGGGCCCACAAAAGGGGCCAAAAACATTCAGTACTTC	CSASGPTKGAKNIQYF
TRBJ2-3	NA	TRBD2	TRBV18	TGTGCCAGCTCACCGGCGGGACTAGTTCCAGATACGCAGTATTTT	CASSPAGLVPDTQYF
TRBJ2-2	many	TRBD2	TRBV20-1	TGCAGTGCTAGGCCAGCGGGGGGGCTCTACAACACCGGGGAGCTGTTTTTT	CSARPAGGLYNTGELFF
TRBJ1-5	NA	NA	TRBV6-5	TGTGCCAGCAGTTACGCGGGGGGCGGACAGCCCCAGCATTTT	CASSYAGGGQPQHF
TRBJ2-6	few	NA	TRBV15	TGTGCCACCAGCAGAGATCGGGGCTCTGGGGCCAACGTCCTGACTTTC	CATSRDRGSGANVLTF
TRBJ2-2	many	TRBD2	TRBV6-2/TRBV6-3	TGTGCCAGCACCAACCCACTAGCGGGACACACCGGGGAGCTGTTTTTT	CASTNPLAGHTGELFF
TRBJ2-1	many	NA	TRBV5-5	TGTGCCAGCACCTCCCCGAGGGGGGGGATTCATGAGCAGTTCTTC	CASTSPRGGIHEQFF
TRBJ1-1	NA	NA	TRBV27	TGTGCCAGCAGTTTATTATCGCCTCCTGGCACCGAAGCTTTCTTT	CASSLLSPPGTEAFF
TRBJ2-1	NA	TRBD1	TRBV19	TGTGCCAGTAGTAAAACAGGGGTCTCCTACAATGAGCAGTTCTTC	CASSKTGVSYNEQFF
TRBJ2-6	few	NA	TRBV7-2	TGTGCCAGCAGCTTAGTTGGACCTTCGGCTGGGGCCAACGTCCTGACTTTC	CASSLVGPSAGANVLTF
TRBJ1-2	many	NA	TRBV12-3/TRBV12-4	TGTGCCAGCAGTTCCAGAGATGGGCTTGGCTACACCTTC	CASSSRDGLGYTF
TRBJ1-5	NA	NA	TRBV12-3/TRBV12-4	TGTGCCAGCCGATATCGGGATCAGCCCCAGCATTTT	CASRYRDQPQHF
TRBJ2-7	NA	NA	TRBV15	TGTGCCACCAGCAGAGGAGGGGAGCTTCTATCCTACGAGCAGTACTTC	CATSRGGELLSYEQYF
TRBJ2-2	few	NA	TRBV6-1	TGTGCCAGCAGTAGGGAGTCATGGGCCGGGGAGCTGTTTTTT	CASSRESWAGELFF
TRBJ1-5	NA	NA	TRBV20-1	TGCAGTGCTAGTCGGTACGATAATCAGCCCCAGCATTTT	CSASRYDNQPQHF
TRBJ2-1	few	NA	TRBV12-1	TGTGCCAGCAGAACTGATAAGGACAGGGGGAATGAGCAGTTCTTC	CASRTDKDRGNEQFF
TRBJ1-2	NA	NA	TRBV12-3/TRBV12-4	TGTGCCAGCAGTCCAGGGGAAGAGTATGGCTACACCTTC	CASSPGEEYGYTF
TRBJ2-1	many	TRBD2	TRBV12-3/TRBV12-4	TGTGCCAGCAGGCTACAGAGCGGGACCTGGAACAATGAGCAGTTCTTC	CASRLQSGTWNNEQFF
TRBJ1-4	many	NA	TRBV20-1	TGCAGTGCTAGCGTTACGGACTCCGGGCCCACCAGGTTTTTT	CSASVTDSGPTRFF
TRBJ2-2	few	TRBD2	TRBV24-1	TGTGCCACCAGTGATTTGGGACTAGCGGGGGCGGACACCGGGGAGCTGTTTTTT	CATSDLGLAGADTGELFF
TRBJ2-3	NA	TRBD2	TRBV2	TGTGCCAGCAGTGTCCAGCGGGGGAGCACAGATACGCAGTATTTT	CASSVQRGSTDTQYF